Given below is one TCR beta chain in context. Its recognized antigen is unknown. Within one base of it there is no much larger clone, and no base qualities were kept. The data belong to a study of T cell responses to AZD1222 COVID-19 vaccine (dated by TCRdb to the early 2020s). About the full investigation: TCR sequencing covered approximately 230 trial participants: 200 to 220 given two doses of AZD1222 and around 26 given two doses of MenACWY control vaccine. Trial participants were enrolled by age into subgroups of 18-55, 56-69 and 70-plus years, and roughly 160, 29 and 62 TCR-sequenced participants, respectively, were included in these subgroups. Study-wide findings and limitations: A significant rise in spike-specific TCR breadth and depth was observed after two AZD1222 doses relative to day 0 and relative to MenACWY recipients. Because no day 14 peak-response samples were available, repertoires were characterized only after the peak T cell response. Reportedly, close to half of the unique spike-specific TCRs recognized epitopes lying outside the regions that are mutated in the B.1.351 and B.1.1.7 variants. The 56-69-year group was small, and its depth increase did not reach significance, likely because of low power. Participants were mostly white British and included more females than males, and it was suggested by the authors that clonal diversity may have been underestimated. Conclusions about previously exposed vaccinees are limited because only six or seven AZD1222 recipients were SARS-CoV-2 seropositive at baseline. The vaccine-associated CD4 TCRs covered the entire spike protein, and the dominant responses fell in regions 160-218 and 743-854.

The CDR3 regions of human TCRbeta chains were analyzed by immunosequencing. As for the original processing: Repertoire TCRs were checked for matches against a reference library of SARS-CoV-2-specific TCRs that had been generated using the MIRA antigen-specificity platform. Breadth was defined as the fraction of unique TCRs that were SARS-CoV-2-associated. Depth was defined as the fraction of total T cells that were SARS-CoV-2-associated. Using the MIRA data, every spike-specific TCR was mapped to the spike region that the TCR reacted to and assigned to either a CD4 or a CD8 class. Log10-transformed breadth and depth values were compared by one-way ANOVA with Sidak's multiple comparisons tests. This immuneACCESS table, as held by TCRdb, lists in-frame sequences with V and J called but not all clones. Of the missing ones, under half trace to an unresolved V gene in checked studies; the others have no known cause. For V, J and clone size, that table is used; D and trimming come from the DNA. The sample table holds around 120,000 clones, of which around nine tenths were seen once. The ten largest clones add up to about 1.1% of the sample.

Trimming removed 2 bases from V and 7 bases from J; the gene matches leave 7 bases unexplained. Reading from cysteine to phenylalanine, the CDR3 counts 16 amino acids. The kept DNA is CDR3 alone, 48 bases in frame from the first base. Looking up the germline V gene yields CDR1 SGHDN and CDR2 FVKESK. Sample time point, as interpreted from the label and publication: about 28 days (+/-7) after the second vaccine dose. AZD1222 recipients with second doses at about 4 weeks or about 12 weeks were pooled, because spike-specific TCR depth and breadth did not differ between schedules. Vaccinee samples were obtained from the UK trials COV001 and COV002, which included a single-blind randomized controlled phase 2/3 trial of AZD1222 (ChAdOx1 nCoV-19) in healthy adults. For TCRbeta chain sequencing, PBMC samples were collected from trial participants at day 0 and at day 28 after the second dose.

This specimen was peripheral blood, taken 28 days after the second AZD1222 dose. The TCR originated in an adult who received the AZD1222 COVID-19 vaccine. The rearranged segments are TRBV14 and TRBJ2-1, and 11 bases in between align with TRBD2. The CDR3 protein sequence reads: CASSQILAGGRNEQFF. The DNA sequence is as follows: TGTGCCAGCAGCCAAATCCTAGCGGGAGGTAGAAATGAGCAGTTCTTC.